The 15 T cell receptor beta chains below all came from one sample that was sequenced in a study of blood T cell repertoires in COVID-19. Libraries were prepared by immunoSEQ multiplex PCR; TCRdb keeps only in-frame clonotypes and omits some of them. The data show 200,000 to 250,000 clones, approximately 83% seen once. Material for sequencing was peripheral blood. These receptors were obtained from a woman younger than 45 who had recovered from COVID-19.

The CDR3 nucleotides read TGTGCCAGCAGCTTATCCAGGGATCTTTATGGCTACACCTTC. Translating gives CASSLSRDLYGYTF. The chain links TRBV7-9 to TRBJ1-2, with D maybe TRBD1 (5 bases). Germline-derived CDR1 and CDR2 are SEHNR and FQNEAQ (reference sequence). This CDR3 is built from 14 residues. Trimming removed 2 bases from V and 5 bases from J, with 12 bases in between.

The chain links TRBV2 to TRBJ2-1; a possible D gene is TRBD1 (5 bases). The germline V and J ends were trimmed by 6 bases and 7 bases, with 16 bases remaining between them. The CDR3 runs 14 residues. Germline loops: CDR1 SNHLY, CDR2 FYNNEI. The CDR3 sequence is CASSREMDLNEQFF. The CDR3 DNA reads TGTGCCAGCAGCAGGGAAATGGATTTGAATGAGCAGTTCTTC.

This clone appeared a single time. The chain carries TRBV6-1 and TRBJ1-2; D remains unclear. V gave up 3 bases and J gave up 3 bases, with 8 bases separating them. The CDR3 is made up of 13 amino acids. Germline values: CDR1 MNHNS, CDR2 SASEGT. The CDR3 bases are TGTGCCAGCAGTGACAGGTTAGACTATGGCTACACCTTC. Its translation is CASSDRLDYGYTF.

This sequence joins TRBV6-7 and TRBJ1-3; 7 nucleotides match TRBD1. TRBV6-7 is identified as an open reading frame with a role that is uncertain. The CDR3 has 20 residues. V was pared by 2 bases and J by 0 bases, with 16 bases of the junction left unmatched. CDR3 in amino acids: CASSYPGTGTEVSSGNTIYF. The CDR3 DNA follows: TGTGCCAGCAGTTACCCGGGGACGGGGACAGAGGTATCCTCTGGAAACACCATATATTTT.

This clone was seen a few times. This rearrangement joins TRBV7-7 to TRBJ2-2, with TRBD1 identical over 9 bases. The CDR3 sequence is 15 residues long. V lost 4 bases to trimming and J lost 8 bases; unmatched junction nucleotides: 8. Germline values: CDR1 SSHAT, CDR2 FNYEAQ (reference sequence). CDR3 region: CASSSANRGQGELFF. CDR3 bases: TGTGCCAGCAGCTCCGCTAACAGGGGGCAGGGGGAGCTGTTTTTT.

The rearrangement uses TRBV7-3 and TRBJ2-3; tentatively, D is TRBD1 (5 bases). Trimming stripped 0 bases from V and 5 bases from J, with 6 bases between. The CDR3 sequence is 13 residues long. Looked up from germline, CDR1 is SGHTA and CDR2 is FQGTGA. CDR3 sequence (DNA): TGTGCCAGCAGCTTAACAGGGGAAGATACGCAGTATTTT. This codes for CASSLTGEDTQYF.

This clone turned up a few times. This rearrangement joins TRBV5-1 to TRBJ1-6; the match to TRBD1 covers 7 bases. The J segment lost 7 bases and the V segment lost 0 bases, leaving 7 bases of the junction unmatched. The CDR3 is 16 residues long. CDR1 is SGHRS, CDR2 YFSETQ, per germline. CDR3 sequence reads: CASSLAWTGSNSPLHF. The CDR3 DNA reads as TGCGCCAGCAGCTTGGCCTGGACAGGCTCAAATTCACCCCTCCACTTT.

The rearrangement links TRBV27 to TRBJ2-5; possible D gene TRBD2, 5 bases. The germline V gene encodes CDR1 MNHEY and CDR2 SMNVEV (reference sequence). This CDR3 is built from 14 residues. Trimming shortened V by 6 bases and J by 0 bases, and 11 bases separated the two germline ends. CDR3: CASRLTGNQETQYF. The CDR3 DNA reads as TGTGCCAGCAGACTCACCGGGAACCAAGAGACCCAGTACTTC.

With regard to this clone: Given a much more abundant clone one base away, this may be a read error. The chain links TRBV12-3 or TRBV12-4 to TRBJ2-7; D is perhaps TRBD1 (6 bases). V dropped 4 bases and J dropped 7 bases, with 8 bases sitting between them. This CDR3 has 11 amino acids. The chain's CDR3 is CASSYDREQYF. CDR3 sequence (DNA): TGTGCCAGCAGTTACGACAGGGAGCAGTACTTC.

The V call is TRBV10-3, the J call TRBJ2-3; TRBD2 matches 7 bases. V dropped 2 bases and J dropped 1; count of bases not matched to a gene: 3. Germline-derived CDR1 and CDR2 are ENHRY and SYGVKD. This CDR3 comprises 15 residues. DNA for the CDR3: TGTGCCATCAGTGAGGGGGGGGACGGCACAGATACGCAGTATTTT. Amino acids: CAISEGGDGTDTQYF.

This chain joins TRBV19 and TRBJ2-3; 10 bases agree with TRBD2. J was trimmed by 2 bases and V by 5 bases; bases with no gene match: 4. This CDR3 is built from 15 residues. Germline loops: CDR1 LNHDA, CDR2 SQIVND (reference sequence). CDR3 nucleotide sequence: TGTGCCAGTAGTGCAGCGGGGGGGTACACAGATACGCAGTATTTT. Residues: CASSAAGGYTDTQYF. Combining the CDR3 with reference TRBV19 and TRBJ2-3 gives the whole variable domain DGGITQSPKYLFRKEGQNVTLSCEQNLNHDAMYWYRQDPGQGLRLIYYSQIVNDFQKGDIAEGYSVSREKKESFPLTVTSAQKNPTAFYLCASSAAGGYTDTQYFGPGTRLTVL.

The CDR3 spells CASSWTGWRAEAFF. The CDR3 nucleotides are TGTGCCAGCAGTTGGACGGGATGGAGGGCTGAAGCTTTCTTT. The gene calls are TRBV6-5 and TRBJ1-1, with D unclear. Germline CDR1 and CDR2: MNHEY and SVGAGI. This CDR3 is 14 amino acids long. V was clipped by 4 bases and J by 6 bases, with 15 bases between them.

The V call is TRBV11-2, the J call TRBJ1-4; D possibly corresponds to TRBD1 (6 bases). Germline CDR1 reads SGHAT; CDR2 reads FQNNGV. This CDR3 has 14 amino acids. Trimming removed 5 bases at V and 5 bases at J, with 12 bases between. The CDR3 nucleotides are TGTGCCAGCAGCCCCGGGACAATAAATGAAAAACTGTTTTTT. Residues: CASSPGTINEKLFF.

The chain employs TRBV7-2 and TRBJ2-1, with a weak D call TRBD2 (6 bases). Trimming shortened V by 5 bases and J by 2 bases, and 19 bases separated the two germline ends. Germline V CDR1 and CDR2: SGHTA, FQGNSA. This CDR3 has 17 amino acids. CDR3 sequence reads: CASSPGMGRGPYNEQFF. CDR3 sequence (DNA): TGTGCCAGCAGCCCCGGGATGGGGCGGGGCCCCTACAATGAGCAGTTCTTC. The full variable domain, in which reference TRBV7-2 and TRBJ2-1 provide the parts outside the CDR3, is GAGVSQSPSNKVTEKGKDVELRCDPISGHTALYWYRQSLGQGLEFLIYFQGNSAPDKSGLPSDRFSAERTGGSVSTLTIQRTQQEDSAVYLCASSPGMGRGPYNEQFFGPGTRLTVL.

V is TRBV6-1 and J is TRBJ2-2; the D gene is possibly TRBD1 (5 bases). The CDR3 runs 16 residues. The germline gives CDR1 MNHNS, CDR2 SASEGT. The V and J ends lost 2 bases and 4 bases respectively, with 14 bases between them. CDR3 in amino acids: CASSEQLGHLTGELFF. CDR3 in DNA: TGTGCCAGCAGTGAACAGCTTGGACACCTCACCGGGGAGCTGTTTTTT.